Included here is one T cell receptor (beta chain) sequence, with context. No antigen is known for it. V trimming: 6 bases; J trimming: 7 bases; junction bases outside the gene matches: 12. The CDR3 covers 14 residues. The germline CDR1 and CDR2 sequences are MDHEN and SYDVKM. Second-dose groups at about 4 or about 12 weeks were pooled. The sample is drawn from a study of T cell responses to AZD1222 COVID-19 vaccine. The study's findings and limits: Along spike, vaccine-associated CD4 TCRs were found throughout, with dominance at 160-218 and 743-854. Only five to seven AZD1222 recipients were seropositive at baseline. Most donors were white British and more were female, and clonal diversity was possibly underestimated.

The repertoire was sequenced with immunoSEQ multiplex PCR; TCRdb's copy has only in-frame clones and lacks some. The sample records tens of thousands of clones, 89% being singletons. V gene TRBV28 combines with J gene TRBJ2-7; TRBD1 matches at 7 bases. The sequence came from an adult who received the AZD1222 COVID-19 vaccine. This material consisted of peripheral blood, taken 28 days after the second AZD1222 dose. DNA for the CDR3: TGTGCCAGCAGGGGGACAGCCCAAGGTGGAGAGCAGTACTTC. Translation: CASRGTAQGGEQYF.